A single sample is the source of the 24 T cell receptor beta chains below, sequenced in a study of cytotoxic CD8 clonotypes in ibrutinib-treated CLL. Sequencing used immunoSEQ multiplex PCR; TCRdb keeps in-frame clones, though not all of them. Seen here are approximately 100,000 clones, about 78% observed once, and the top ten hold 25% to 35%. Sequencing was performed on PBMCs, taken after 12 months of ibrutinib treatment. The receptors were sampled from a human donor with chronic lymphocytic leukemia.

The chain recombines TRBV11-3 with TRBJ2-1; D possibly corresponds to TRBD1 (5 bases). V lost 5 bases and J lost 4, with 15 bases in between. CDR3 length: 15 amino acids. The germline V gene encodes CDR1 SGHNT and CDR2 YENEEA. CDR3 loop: CASSPRGNPYNEQFF. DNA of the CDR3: TGTGCCAGCAGCCCAAGGGGAAACCCGTACAATGAGCAGTTCTTC. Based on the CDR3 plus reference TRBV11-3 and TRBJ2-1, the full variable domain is EAGVVQSPRYKIIEKKQPVAFWCNPISGHNTLYWYLQNLGQGPELLIRYENEEAVDDSQLPKDRFSAERLKGVDSTLKIQPAELGDSAVYLCASSPRGNPYNEQFFGPGTRLTVL.

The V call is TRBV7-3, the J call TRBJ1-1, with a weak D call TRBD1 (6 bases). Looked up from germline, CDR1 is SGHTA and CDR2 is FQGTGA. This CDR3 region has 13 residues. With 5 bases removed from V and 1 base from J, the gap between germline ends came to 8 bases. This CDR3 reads CASSAGQNTEAFF. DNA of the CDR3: TGTGCCAGCAGCGCGGGACAGAACACTGAAGCTTTCTTT.

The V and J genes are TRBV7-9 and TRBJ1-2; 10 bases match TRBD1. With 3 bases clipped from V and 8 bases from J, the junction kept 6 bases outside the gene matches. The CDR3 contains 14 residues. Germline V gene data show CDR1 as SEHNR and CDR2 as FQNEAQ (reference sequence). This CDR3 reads CASSFGTGEGGYTF. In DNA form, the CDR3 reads TGTGCCAGCAGCTTCGGGACAGGGGAAGGCGGCTACACCTTC.

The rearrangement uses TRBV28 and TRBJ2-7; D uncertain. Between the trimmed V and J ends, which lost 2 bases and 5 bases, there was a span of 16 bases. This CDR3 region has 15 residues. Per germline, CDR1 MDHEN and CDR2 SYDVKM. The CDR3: CASSLASKGSHEQYF. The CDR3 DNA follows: TGTGCCAGCAGTTTAGCGTCTAAGGGCAGCCACGAGCAGTACTTC.

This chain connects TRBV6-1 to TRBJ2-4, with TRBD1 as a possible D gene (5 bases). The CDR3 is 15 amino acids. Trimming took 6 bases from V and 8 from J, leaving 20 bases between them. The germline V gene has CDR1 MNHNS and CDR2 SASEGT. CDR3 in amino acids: CASRAERGSRYIQYF. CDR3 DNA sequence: TGTGCCAGCAGGGCGGAAAGGGGCAGTCGGTACATTCAGTACTTC.

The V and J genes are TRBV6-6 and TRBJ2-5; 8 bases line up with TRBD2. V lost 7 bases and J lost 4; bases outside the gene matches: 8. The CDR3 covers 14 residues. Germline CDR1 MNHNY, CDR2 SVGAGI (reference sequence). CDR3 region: CASTRGGAGETQYF. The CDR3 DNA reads TGTGCCAGCACTCGGGGGGGAGCCGGAGAGACCCAGTACTTC.

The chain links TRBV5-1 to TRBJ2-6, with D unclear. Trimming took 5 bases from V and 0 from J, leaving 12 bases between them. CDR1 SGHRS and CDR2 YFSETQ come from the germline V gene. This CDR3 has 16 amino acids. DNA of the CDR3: TGCGCCAGCAGTATCGCAGGACCCTCTGGGGCCAACGTCCTGACTTTC. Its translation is CASSIAGPSGANVLTF.

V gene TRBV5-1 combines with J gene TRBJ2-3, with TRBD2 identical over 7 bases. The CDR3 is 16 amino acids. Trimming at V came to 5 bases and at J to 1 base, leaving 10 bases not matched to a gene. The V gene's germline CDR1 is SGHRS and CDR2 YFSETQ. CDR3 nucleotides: TGCGCCAGCAGACCTATGACCCGGGGGGGCACAGATACGCAGTATTTT. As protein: CASRPMTRGGTDTQYF.

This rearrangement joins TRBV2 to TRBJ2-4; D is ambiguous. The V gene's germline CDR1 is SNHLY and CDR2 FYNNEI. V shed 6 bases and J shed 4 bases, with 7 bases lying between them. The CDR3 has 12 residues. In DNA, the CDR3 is TGTGCCAGCAGCCAACTAAAAAACATTCAGTACTTC. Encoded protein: CASSQLKNIQYF. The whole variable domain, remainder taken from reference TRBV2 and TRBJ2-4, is EPEVTQTPSHQVTQMGQEVILRCVPISNHLYFYWYRQILGQKVEFLVSFYNNEISEKSEIFDDQFSVERPDGSNFTLKIRSTKLEDSAMYFCASSQLKNIQYFGAGTRLSVL.

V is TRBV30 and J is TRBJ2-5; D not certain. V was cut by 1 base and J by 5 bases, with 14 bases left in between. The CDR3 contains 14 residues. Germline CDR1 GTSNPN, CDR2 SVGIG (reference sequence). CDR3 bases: TGTGCCTGGAGTGCCGGGTCCTACGGGGAGACCCAGTACTTC. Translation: CAWSAGSYGETQYF.

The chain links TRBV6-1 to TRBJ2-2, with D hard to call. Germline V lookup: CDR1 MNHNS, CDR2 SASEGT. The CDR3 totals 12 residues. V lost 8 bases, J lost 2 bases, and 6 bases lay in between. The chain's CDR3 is CASVPNTGELFF. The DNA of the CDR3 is TGTGCCAGCGTCCCAAACACCGGGGAGCTGTTTTTT.

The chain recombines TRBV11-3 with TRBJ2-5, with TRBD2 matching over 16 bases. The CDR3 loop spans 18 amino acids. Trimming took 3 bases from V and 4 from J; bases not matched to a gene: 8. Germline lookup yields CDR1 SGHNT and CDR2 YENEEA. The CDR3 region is CASSLGLAGGPIGETQYF. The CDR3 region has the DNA TGTGCCAGCAGCTTGGGACTAGCGGGGGGGCCGATTGGAGAGACCCAGTACTTC. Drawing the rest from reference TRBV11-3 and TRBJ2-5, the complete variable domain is EAGVVQSPRYKIIEKKQPVAFWCNPISGHNTLYWYLQNLGQGPELLIRYENEEAVDDSQLPKDRFSAERLKGVDSTLKIQPAELGDSAVYLCASSLGLAGGPIGETQYFGPGTRLLVL.

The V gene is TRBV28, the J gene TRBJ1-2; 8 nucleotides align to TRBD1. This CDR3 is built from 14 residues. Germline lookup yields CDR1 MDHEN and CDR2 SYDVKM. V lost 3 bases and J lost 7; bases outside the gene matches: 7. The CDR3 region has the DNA TGTGCCAGCAGTTTTCGACAGGGGAGGGGTGGCTACACCTTC. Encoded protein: CASSFRQGRGGYTF.

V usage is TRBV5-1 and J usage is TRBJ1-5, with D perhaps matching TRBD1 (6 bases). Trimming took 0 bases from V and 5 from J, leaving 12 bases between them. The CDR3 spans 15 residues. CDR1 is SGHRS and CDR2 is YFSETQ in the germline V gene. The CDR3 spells CASSLGAGGHQPQHF. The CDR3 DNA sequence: TGCGCCAGCAGCTTGGGGGCCGGGGGCCATCAGCCCCAGCATTTT.

This chain's CDR3 is CASSGEGRGTDTQYF. The CDR3 DNA follows: TGCGCCAGCAGCGGGGAGGGAAGGGGCACAGATACGCAGTATTTT. The chain couples TRBV5-1 to TRBJ2-3; 7 positions agree with TRBD2. From germline, CDR1 is SGHRS and CDR2 YFSETQ. The CDR3 has 15 amino acids. The V segment lost 4 bases and the J segment 1 base; nucleotides outside the gene matches: 6.

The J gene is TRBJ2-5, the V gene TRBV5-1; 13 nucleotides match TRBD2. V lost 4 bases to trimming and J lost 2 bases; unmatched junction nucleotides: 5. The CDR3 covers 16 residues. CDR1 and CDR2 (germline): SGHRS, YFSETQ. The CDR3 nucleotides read TGCGCCAGCAGCAAGGGACTAGCGGGATCACAAGAGACCCAGTACTTC. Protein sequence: CASSKGLAGSQETQYF. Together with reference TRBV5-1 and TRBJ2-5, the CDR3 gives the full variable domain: KAGVTQTPRYLIKTRGQQVTLSCSPISGHRSVSWYQQTPGQGLQFLFEYFSETQRNKGNFPGRFSGRQFSNSRSEMNVSTLELGDSALYLCASSKGLAGSQETQYFGPGTRLLVL.

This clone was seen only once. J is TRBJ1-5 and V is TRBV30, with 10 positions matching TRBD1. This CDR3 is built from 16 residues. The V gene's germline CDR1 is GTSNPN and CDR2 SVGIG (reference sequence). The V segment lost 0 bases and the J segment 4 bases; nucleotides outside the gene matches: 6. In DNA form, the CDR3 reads TGTGCCTGGAGTGTACAGGGACAGGGGCTAAATCAGCCCCAGCATTTT. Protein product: CAWSVQGQGLNQPQHF.

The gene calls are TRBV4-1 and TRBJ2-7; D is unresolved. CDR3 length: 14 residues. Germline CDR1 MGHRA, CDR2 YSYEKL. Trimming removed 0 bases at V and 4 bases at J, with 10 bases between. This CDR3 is CASSQDHPSYEQYF. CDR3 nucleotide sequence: TGCGCCAGCAGCCAAGACCACCCGTCATACGAGCAGTACTTC.

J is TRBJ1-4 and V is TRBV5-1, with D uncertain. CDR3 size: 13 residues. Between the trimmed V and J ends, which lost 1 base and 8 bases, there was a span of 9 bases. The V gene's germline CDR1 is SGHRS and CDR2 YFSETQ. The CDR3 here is CASSLFVGEKLFF. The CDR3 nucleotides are TGCGCCAGCAGCTTGTTTGTCGGCGAAAAACTGTTTTTT.

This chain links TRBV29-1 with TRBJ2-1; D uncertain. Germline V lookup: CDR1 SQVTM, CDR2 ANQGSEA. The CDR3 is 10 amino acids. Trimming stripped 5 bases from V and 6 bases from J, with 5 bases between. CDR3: CSVFINEQFF. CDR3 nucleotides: TGCAGCGTTTTTATCAATGAGCAGTTCTTC.

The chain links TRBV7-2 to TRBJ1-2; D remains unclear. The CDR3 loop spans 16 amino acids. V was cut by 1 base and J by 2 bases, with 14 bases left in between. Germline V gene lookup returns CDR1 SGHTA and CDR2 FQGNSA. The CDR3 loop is CASSLEGRGRNYGYTF. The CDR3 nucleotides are TGTGCCAGCAGCTTAGAAGGTCGAGGCCGGAACTATGGCTACACCTTC. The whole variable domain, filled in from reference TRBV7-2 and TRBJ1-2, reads GAGVSQSPSNKVTEKGKDVELRCDPISGHTALYWYRQSLGQGLEFLIYFQGNSAPDKSGLPSDRFSAERTGGSVSTLTIQRTQQEDSAVYLCASSLEGRGRNYGYTFGSGTRLTVV.

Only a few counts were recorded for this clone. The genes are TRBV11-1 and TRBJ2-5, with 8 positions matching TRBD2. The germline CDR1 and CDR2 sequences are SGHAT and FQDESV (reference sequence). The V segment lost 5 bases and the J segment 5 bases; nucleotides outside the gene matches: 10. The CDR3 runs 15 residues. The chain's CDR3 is CASSPTSAGSETQYF. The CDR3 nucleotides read TGTGCCAGCAGCCCGACTAGCGCGGGGTCGGAGACCCAGTACTTC.

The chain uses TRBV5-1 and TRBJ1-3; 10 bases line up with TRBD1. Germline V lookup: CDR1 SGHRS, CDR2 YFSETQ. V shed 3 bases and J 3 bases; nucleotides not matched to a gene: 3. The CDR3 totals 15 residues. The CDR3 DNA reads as TGCGCCAGCAGCTCGGGACAGGGGAATGGAAACACCATATATTTT. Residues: CASSSGQGNGNTIYF.

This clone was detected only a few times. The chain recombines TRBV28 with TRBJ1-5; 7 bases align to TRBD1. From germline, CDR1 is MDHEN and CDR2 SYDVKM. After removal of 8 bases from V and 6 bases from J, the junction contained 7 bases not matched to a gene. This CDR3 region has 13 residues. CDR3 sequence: CASRAQGPQPQHF. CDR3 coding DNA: TGTGCCAGCCGCGCACAGGGGCCTCAGCCCCAGCATTTT.